Sequencing of this T cell receptor beta chain was carried out in a study of cytomegalovirus exposure and HLA in healthy donors (TCRdb year 2017). For the study in its entirety: An earlier analysis of approximately 640 of the donors reported about 290 Gb of sequence data and about 100 million unique TCR beta sequences from 150 million to 200 million T cells. An early release that covered roughly 600 HLA-typed donors contained approximately 320 gigabases of sequencing data and approximately 85 million unique TCR sequences. The genetic ancestry cluster associated with self-reported Caucasian donors included around four fifths of the roughly 410 genotyped donors. The study was designed to test whether signatures of past pathogen exposure could be identified by cataloging public T cell receptors. Using immunosequencing, the study profiled T cell repertoires from 550 to 750 subjects and related those repertoires to cytomegalovirus serostatus. Besides the first cohort of under 700 subjects, a separate validation cohort made up of over 95 different subjects was used. The study combined high-throughput TCR immunosequencing, statistical association of individual TCRs with disease status, and machine learning to predict cytomegalovirus infection status. In a later analysis, previously published TCR beta repertoires from 666 donors were re-analyzed and high-resolution HLA genotyping was added so that TCR occurrence patterns could be studied. Rather than using new phenotypic data, the later analysis identified candidate immune exposures from TCR beta sequences and from how often those sequences occurred across donors. An earlier analysis of several hundred of the donors applied high-throughput TCR beta sequencing to assess whether each TCR beta V gene segment acted as functional or pseudogenic. Donor age, sex, ethnicity and CMV serostatus were compiled alongside the repertoire data. In a later genetic analysis, genome-wide SNP genotypes for about 65% of the roughly 670 donors were used, and that subset was treated as a discovery cohort. All discovery cohort repertoires had been generated using a single sequencing platform. Both class I and class II loci were covered by HLA typing, at four-digit resolution. The number of typed donors differed by locus: about 629-630 for A, B, C, DRB1 and DQB1; 522 for DQA1; 606 for DPA1; and around 490 for DPB1. A few DR-DQ haplotypes were handled as single units for association and clustering because linkage in the cohort was strong. Across some 400 genotyped donors of the cohort, an average of roughly 200,000 unique TCR beta nucleotide sequences per donor were sequenced, and 15% to 20% of those sequences were non-productive. What the authors observed across the whole study: Most TCR sequences were observed very rarely across donors, whereas some public TCRs were present in many individuals. A later analysis associated 16,951 TCR beta sequences with specific HLA alleles at a false discovery rate of 0.05. This cohort had only TCR beta chains sequenced, and the lack of alpha or paired-chain data limited which features could be detected. The classifier was reported to diagnose cytomegalovirus status with high specificity and sensitivity in both the original cohort and the validation cohort. An association between a missense DCLRE1C variant and V-gene and J-gene trimming of TCR beta chains was found in a later genetic analysis and replicated in an independent cohort. Linkage disequilibrium might explain the correlated functional status among segregating V segments, but an unknown experimental factor could not be excluded. A cluster of highly shared sequence variants was judged likely to be a technical artifact of the sequencing pipeline. Because HLA typing was missing for some donors at each locus, association tests included only the typed subset. For the cohort, immune exposure information was limited to CMV serostatus. Three of the identified cytomegalovirus-associated TCR beta chains were confirmed in vitro to be specific for cytomegalovirus antigens. A further reported finding was that TCR beta sequences accurately predicted the HLA-A and HLA-B alleles for most subjects in the first cohort. Some IMGT-functional V segments, including TRBV6-2 and TRBV6-3, could not be told apart with the 87-base-pair reads, so those segments were excluded. According to a later analysis, most CMV-associated TCR beta chains appeared to be HLA-restricted, and the HLA associations seemed to be driven largely by CMV exposure. A later analysis found that HLA-associated TCR beta chains were more clonally expanded and had lower generation probabilities than equally common non-associated chains. In a later analysis, the rate of TCR association differed among HLA loci, with DRB1 alleles having the most associated TCRs and HLA-C alleles having the fewest. In an earlier analysis of fewer than 700 of the donors, most TCR beta V segments appeared in productive rearrangements about 90% or about 30% of the time, broadly matching IMGT annotations. When HLA alleles, especially DR and DQ, strongly co-occurred, TCR associations were difficult to assign to individual alleles. According to the authors, the approach could potentially be generalized to other disease states and immunological phenotypes. Roughly uniform sequencing depth across donors was assumed in presence/absence analyses, although this assumption may not hold. The study gave a list of roughly 150 TCR beta chains associated with cytomegalovirus. About 17 rarely observed V segments, including chromosome 9 orphons, were excluded from the earlier analysis of about 500 of the donors because counts were too low. A later genetic analysis reported fewer N-insertions in productive TCRs among donors in an Asian-associated ancestry cluster than the roughly 670-donor mean. In a later analysis, several top co-occurrence clusters were reported to appear linked to parvovirus B19, influenza, CMV and Epstein-Barr virus.

The cohort comprised fewer than 750 healthy bone marrow donors. All cohort members were sampled while nominally healthy, although unrecorded immune exposures were likely present. The donor tested CMV seropositive and was one of the 289 seropositive cohort members. A peripheral blood sample was collected from each donor, and TCR beta sequencing was performed on peripheral blood mononuclear cells. Genomic DNA extraction from the blood cell samples was performed with the Qiagen DNeasy Blood Extraction Kit. The library was built by means of the immunoSEQ multiplex PCR assay. A mixture of 60 forward primers for TCR Vbeta segments and 13 reverse primers for TCR Jbeta segments was used in the multiplex PCR. The CDR3 region of rearranged TCR beta genes was amplified from genomic DNA with a multiplex PCR assay. The amplified TCR beta libraries were sequenced on the Illumina HiSeq System as 87-base-pair reads. In the paper's pipeline: A later analysis tallied around 80 million unique TCR beta chains across the 666 repertoires, and about 12 million of those chains were shared by two or more donors. Raw reads were error-corrected and collapsed into unique sequences with a nearest-neighbor algorithm that merged closely related sequences to remove PCR and sequencing errors. To assign V, D and J gene segments, CDR3 sequences were aligned to IMGT reference sequences. Each retained sequence needed at least a six-nucleotide match to both a V gene segment and a J gene segment. Rearrangements were classified as productive when the CDR3 lacked stop codons and remained in frame with V and J, and all other rearrangements were classified as non-productive. CDR3 was defined by IMGT convention, running from the second conserved V-encoded cysteine to the conserved J-encoded phenylalanine. The earlier analysis of a few hundred of the donors excluded any sequence lacking an unambiguous match to a single V gene segment. In an earlier analysis of some 590 of the donors, a V segment was called functional when productive rearrangements were above 56.7%, and segregating when the standard deviation between donors exceeded 5%. To diagnose cytomegalovirus status from the catalog of TCR beta chain sequences, a statistical classification framework was built. In a later analysis, TCR nucleotide sequences were compared against IMGT/GENE-DB human TR gene sequences so that V and J genes could be assigned. The TCRdist pipeline was used in a later analysis to assign CDR3 sequences and most-parsimonious VDJ recombination scenarios. In a later analysis, each TCR beta chain was defined by its CDR3 amino acid sequence together with its V-gene family, and reads without a unique V-gene family were excluded. As a way to deal with suspected cross-contamination and a sequencing artifact, a later analysis dropped approximately 570 nucleotide sequences that were highly shared and had low generation probability. For each public chain, a later analysis derived a clonal expansion index from normalized ranks of inferred template counts within each repertoire. In a later analysis, generation probabilities were computed with a VDJ recombination model fitted to out-of-frame rearrangements, and the resulting probabilities were checked against IGoR. A later analysis scored TCR-TCR, TCR-HLA and TCR-CMV co-occurrence with hypergeometric tests, applying a repertoire-size bias correction to TCR pairs. In a later analysis, false discovery rates were estimated by permuting HLA or CMV assignments 20 times. In a later analysis, co-occurring TCRs were grouped using DBSCAN, and TCRdist sequence similarity was added for clustering within HLA-allele-positive subsets. Repertoires with fewer than 30,000 or more than 120,000 public chains, plus five repertoires with anomalous nucleotide sharing, were excluded from co-occurrence clustering. The immuneACCESS repertoire file appears here via TCRdb, limited to in-frame rearrangements. These files lack a portion of the clones; in checked studies, under half of the deficit traces to unresolved V genes, and the cause of the others is not known. That table gives V, J and clone size, and the DNA gave D and trimming. This sample is represented by approximately 100,000 clones; 55% to 65% of them were singletons. The ten largest account for 3% to 4.5% of the sample.

For this clone: The specificity of this receptor is unknown. Per-base quality was not reported, and no clone a single base away is much larger than it.

Looking up the germline V gene yields CDR1 MNHNS and CDR2 SASEGT. V is pared back by 1 base and J by 4 bases, with 16 bases lying between the germline termini. The CDR3 numbers 16 residues from cysteine through phenylalanine. The retained sequence is limited to the CDR3, 48 bases, with the frame set at the first base. Sequencing was carried out using PBMCs. The clonotype originates from a man younger than 45 in good health and CMV-seropositive. Rearrangement joined TRBV6-1 to TRBJ1-1; the D gene is unclear. The nucleotide sequence reads as follows: TGTGCCAGCAGTGAAGTCTACCCTTCTTGGAGCACTGAAGCTTTCTTT. Translated, it gives CASSEVYPSWSTEAFF.